This entry concerns a single T cell receptor beta chain. Its antigen is unknown. This sample was included in a study of blood T cells in healthy people across ages. Study-level results: Samples with more naive T cells showed higher observed beta diversity. It was not known whether donors were CMV positive (a possible confounder of expanded clonotype changes).

The V gene lost 2 bases and the J gene lost 3 bases, with 16 bases spanning the gap. The germline V gene encodes CDR1 SGHDN and CDR2 FVKESK. This CDR3 has 16 amino acids. Together with a sample-barcoded 5' primer, a J-beta primer mix was included in a second PCR lasting roughly 7 to 11 cycles. Each cDNA was tagged by a template-switch adaptor containing 12 random nucleotides. In TCRdb, the 5' RACE reads were re-called with MiXCR into one record per CDR3 protein. In the table there are approximately 690,000 distinct CDR3 sequences, around two fifths of which are singletons. Sequencing input: blood. The clonotype was recovered from a man older than 75 in good health. The chain has TRBV14 and TRBJ1-1; D gene uncertain. This chain's CDR3 is CASSQIVRSGHTEAFF. The DNA for the CDR3 is TGTGCCAGCAGCCAAATCGTAAGGTCTGGGCACACTGAAGCTTTCTTT.